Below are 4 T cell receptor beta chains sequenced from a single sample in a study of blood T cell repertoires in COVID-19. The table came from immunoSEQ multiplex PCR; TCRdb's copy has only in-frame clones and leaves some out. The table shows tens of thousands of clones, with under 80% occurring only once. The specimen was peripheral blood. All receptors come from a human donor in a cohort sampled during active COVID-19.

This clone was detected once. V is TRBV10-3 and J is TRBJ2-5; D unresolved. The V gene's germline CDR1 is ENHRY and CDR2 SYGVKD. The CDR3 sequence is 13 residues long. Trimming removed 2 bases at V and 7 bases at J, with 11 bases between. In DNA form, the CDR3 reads TGTGCCATCAGTGAGGACGTCCTAGGGACCCAGTACTTC. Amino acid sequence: CAISEDVLGTQYF.

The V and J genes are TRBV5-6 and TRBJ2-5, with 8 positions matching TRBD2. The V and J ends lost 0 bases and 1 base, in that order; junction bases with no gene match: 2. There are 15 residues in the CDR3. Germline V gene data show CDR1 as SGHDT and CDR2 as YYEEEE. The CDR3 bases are TGTGCCAGCAGCTTGGGCCTAGCGGGCCAAGAGACCCAGTACTTC. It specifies CASSLGLAGQETQYF.

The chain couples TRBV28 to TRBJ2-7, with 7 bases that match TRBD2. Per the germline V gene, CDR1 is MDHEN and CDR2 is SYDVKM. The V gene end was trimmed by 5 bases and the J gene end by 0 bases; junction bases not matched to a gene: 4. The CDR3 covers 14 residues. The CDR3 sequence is CASSPLAVSYEQYF. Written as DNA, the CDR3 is TGTGCCAGCAGTCCTCTAGCGGTCTCCTACGAGCAGTACTTC.

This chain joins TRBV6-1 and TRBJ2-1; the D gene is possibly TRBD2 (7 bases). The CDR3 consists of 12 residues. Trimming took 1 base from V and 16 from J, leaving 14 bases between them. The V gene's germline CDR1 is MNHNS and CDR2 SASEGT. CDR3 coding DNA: TGTGCCAGCAGTGAAGTACGAGGGGGGGCCTTCTTC. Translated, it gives CASSEVRGGAFF.